What follows are 6 T cell receptor beta chains derived from one specimen sequenced in a study of cytomegalovirus exposure and HLA in healthy donors. PCR was performed using 60 Vbeta and 13 Jbeta primers. Generated by immunoSEQ multiplex PCR, the TCRdb table keeps only in-frame clones and is missing some. Here the sample spans roughly 140,000 clones, about 80% being singletons. Specimen: PBMCs. The receptors were sampled from a woman aged 55-70 years in good health and CMV-seropositive.

This clone was seen just once. The chain has TRBV28 and TRBJ1-1; D gene uncertain. CDR3 length equals 11 residues. Germline lookup yields CDR1 MDHEN and CDR2 SYDVKM. V was clipped by 7 bases and J by 11 bases, with 14 bases between them. The CDR3 coding sequence is TGTGCCAGCACTTCGCCCCCTGGCGCTTTCTTT. Translated: CASTSPPGAFF.

The V and J genes are TRBV9 and TRBJ2-5; 7 bases align to TRBD2. CDR1 and CDR2 (germline): SGDLS, YYNGEE. The junction had 7 bases not matched to a gene; V was cut back by 0 bases and J by 2 bases. The CDR3 runs to 16 residues. The CDR3 is CASSVGTSLGQETQYF. CDR3 nucleotides: TGTGCCAGCAGCGTAGGGACTAGTTTAGGTCAAGAGACCCAGTACTTC. Based on the CDR3 plus reference TRBV9 and TRBJ2-5, the full variable domain is DSGVTQTPKHLITATGQRVTLRCSPRSGDLSVYWYQQSLDQGLQFLIQYYNGEERAKGNILERFSAQQFPDLHSELNLSSLELGDSALYFCASSVGTSLGQETQYFGPGTRLLVL.

The chain has TRBV29-1 and TRBJ2-1, with 8 bases identical to TRBD1. Germline V gives CDR1 SQVTM, CDR2 ANQGSEA. Trimming at V came to 4 bases and at J to 3 bases, leaving 11 bases not matched to a gene. This CDR3 region has 16 residues. This CDR3 reads CSVADTGTGSYNEQFF. The CDR3 coding sequence is TGCAGCGTTGCCGACACCGGGACAGGAAGCTACAATGAGCAGTTCTTC.

The rearrangement uses TRBV5-6 and TRBJ1-5; D is unclear. Trimming removed 4 bases at V and 3 bases at J, with 17 bases between. The CDR3 spans 16 residues. CDR1 and CDR2 from the germline V gene are SGHDT and YYEEEE. CDR3 in DNA: TGTGCCAGCAGCCCCTCTATGGGAGGACTCAATCAGCCCCAGCATTTT. As protein: CASSPSMGGLNQPQHF.

The chain links TRBV11-3 to TRBJ2-7, with D tentatively TRBD1 (5 bases). V gave up 2 bases and J gave up 6 bases, with 11 bases separating them. The CDR3 is 13 amino acids. The germline V gene encodes CDR1 SGHNT and CDR2 YENEEA. The CDR3 region has the DNA TGTGCCAGCAGCTTAACAGGTCTGGGCGAGCAGTACTTC. Translated: CASSLTGLGEQYF.

J is TRBJ2-1 and V is TRBV27; TRBD1 agrees at 10 bases. The CDR3 is made up of 12 amino acids. With V trimmed by 7 bases and J by 8 bases, 2 bases remained unmatched. Germline CDR1 reads MNHEY; CDR2 reads SMNVEV (reference sequence). In DNA form, the CDR3 reads TGTGCCAGCACTGGGACAGGGGATGAGCAGTTCTTC. It codes for CASTGTGDEQFF.